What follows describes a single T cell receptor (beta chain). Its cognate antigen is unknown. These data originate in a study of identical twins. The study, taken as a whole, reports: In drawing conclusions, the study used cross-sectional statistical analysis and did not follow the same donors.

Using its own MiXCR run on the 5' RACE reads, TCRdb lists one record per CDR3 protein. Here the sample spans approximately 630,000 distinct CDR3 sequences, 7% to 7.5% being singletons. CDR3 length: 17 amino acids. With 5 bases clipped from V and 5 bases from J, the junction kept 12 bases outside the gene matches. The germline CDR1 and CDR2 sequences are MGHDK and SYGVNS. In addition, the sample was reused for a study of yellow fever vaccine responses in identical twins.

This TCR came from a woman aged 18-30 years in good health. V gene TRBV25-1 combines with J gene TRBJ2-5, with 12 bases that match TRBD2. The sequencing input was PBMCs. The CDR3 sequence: CASSPSRLAGELETQYF. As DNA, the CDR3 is TGTGCCAGCAGTCCCTCTCGACTAGCGGGAGAATTGGAGACCCAGTACTTC.